The 20 T cell receptor beta chains below all came from one sample that was sequenced in a study of blood T cell repertoires in COVID-19 (dated by TCRdb to the early 2020s). Libraries were constructed by the immunoSEQ multiplex PCR assay. Entries here come from immuneACCESS through TCRdb and include only in-frame sequences with V and J called. Some clones fail to appear in such tables; in the studies checked, an unresolved V gene covers under half of the shortfall, and the cause of the remainder is unknown. The sample yields about 380,000 clones; 85% were counted once. Roughly 3.9% of the sample comes from the top ten. The sequenced sample consisted of peripheral blood. Source of these receptors: a woman between 18 and 29 years old with acute or convalescent COVID-19.

This chain links TRBV6-5 with TRBJ2-2; the D gene is possibly TRBD1 (6 bases). The V gene lost 6 bases and the J gene lost 1 base, with 12 bases spanning the gap. Per germline, CDR1 MNHEY and CDR2 SVGAGI. This CDR3 spans 15 amino acids. CDR3 bases: TGTGCCAGCAGCTTAACAGGGAGGAACACCGGGGAGCTGTTTTTT. It is translated as CASSLTGRNTGELFF.

J is TRBJ2-2 and V is TRBV5-1; TRBD2 aligns across 10 bases. V was clipped by 1 base and J by 7 bases; unmatched bases: 4. CDR1 is SGHRS, CDR2 YFSETQ, per germline. This CDR3 contains 15 residues. CDR3 protein: CASSLTSGANGELFF. The CDR3 DNA sequence: TGCGCCAGCAGCTTGACTAGCGGGGCTAACGGGGAGCTGTTTTTT.

The chain is built from TRBV7-2 and TRBJ2-7; no clear D gene. CDR3 size: 15 residues. Trimming took off 1 base at V and 4 bases at J, with 14 bases between the two ends. Per the germline V gene, CDR1 is SGHTA and CDR2 is FQGNSA. CDR3 sequence: CASSLDVPEAYEQYF. The CDR3 coding sequence is TGTGCCAGCAGCTTAGATGTCCCCGAGGCGTACGAGCAGTACTTC.

The chain employs TRBV2 and TRBJ1-5; 7 bases line up with TRBD1. The J segment lost 6 bases and the V segment lost 4 bases, leaving 6 bases of the junction unmatched. Germline-derived CDR1 and CDR2 are SNHLY and FYNNEI. The CDR3 extends over 14 amino acids. The CDR3, as DNA: TGTGCCAGCAGTGCGGGAGGGGGCGGTCAGCCCCAGCATTTT. The encoded protein is CASSAGGGGQPQHF.

The rearrangement joins TRBV19 to TRBJ2-5, with D maybe TRBD2 (6 bases). Per germline, CDR1 LNHDA and CDR2 SQIVND (reference sequence). Trimming took 4 bases from V and 1 from J, leaving 10 bases between them. CDR3 length equals 14 residues. The CDR3, as DNA: TGTGCCAGTAGTACCCCCGGGAGCCAAGAGACCCAGTACTTC. Its protein product is CASSTPGSQETQYF.

This rearrangement joins TRBV6-6 to TRBJ1-2, with a possible D match to TRBD1 (5 bases). V dropped 8 bases and J dropped 5 bases, with 12 bases sitting between them. The CDR3 loop spans 12 amino acids. CDR1 MNHNY and CDR2 SVGAGI come from the germline V gene (reference sequence). Here the CDR3 reads CASALDSYGYTF. The CDR3 DNA reads as TGTGCCAGCGCCTTAGACAGTTATGGCTACACCTTC.

V gene TRBV19 combines with J gene TRBJ2-1; 9 nucleotides line up with TRBD2. The V and J ends lost 9 bases and 2 bases, in that order; junction bases with no gene match: 14. The CDR3 has 17 amino acids. CDR1 LNHDA and CDR2 SQIVND come from the germline V gene (reference sequence). CDR3 DNA: TGTGCCAGCAGTGGAGCTAGCGGGAAGTGGCCCTACAATGAGCAGTTCTTC. Translating it yields CASSGASGKWPYNEQFF.

V usage is TRBV5-6 and J usage is TRBJ2-7; TRBD1 agrees at 8 bases. The CDR3 is 15 amino acids. Germline CDR1 reads SGHDT; CDR2 reads YYEEEE. V lost 4 bases and J lost 3; bases outside the gene matches: 9. The CDR3 protein is CASSHAGTGRYEQYF. DNA of the CDR3: TGTGCCAGCAGCCACGCCGGGACAGGCCGCTACGAGCAGTACTTC.

This sequence joins TRBV29-1 and TRBJ1-2; a weak D match, TRBD1 (6 bases). V lost 4 bases and J 6 bases, leaving 18 bases between the germline ends. CDR1 SQVTM and CDR2 ANQGSEA come from the germline V gene. The CDR3 runs 14 residues. CDR3 loop: CSVAITGQGNGYTF. For the CDR3, the DNA is TGCAGCGTTGCGATAACAGGGCAGGGGAATGGCTACACCTTC.

This clone was detected once. The chain combines TRBV5-1 with TRBJ1-2; D uncertain. This CDR3 has 18 amino acids. Trimming took 4 bases from V and 0 from J, leaving 22 bases between them. Looked up from germline, CDR1 is SGHRS and CDR2 is YFSETQ. Written as DNA, the CDR3 is TGCGCCAGCAGCCCACGAGGAATCCCCACAACCTCTAACTATGGCTACACCTTC. Protein: CASSPRGIPTTSNYGYTF.

The rearrangement uses TRBV6-1 and TRBJ2-7, with D perhaps matching TRBD1 (5 bases). V was pared by 2 bases and J by 4 bases, with 9 bases between. Germline CDR1 is MNHNS and CDR2 is SASEGT. This CDR3 is built from 13 residues. This CDR3 is CASSEIDSYEQYF. In nucleotides, the CDR3 is TGTGCCAGCAGTGAAATTGACAGTTACGAGCAGTACTTC.

This chain links TRBV27 with TRBJ2-1, with 9 nucleotides matching TRBD1. Losses at the gene ends were 10 bases for V and 3 bases for J; bases not matched to a gene: 4. The CDR3 is made up of 13 amino acids. Germline lookup yields CDR1 MNHEY and CDR2 SMNVEV (reference sequence). CDR3 in DNA: TGTGCCAACACAGGGGGCTTCTACAATGAGCAGTTCTTC. It specifies CANTGGFYNEQFF.

J is TRBJ2-7 and V is TRBV10-3; 7 bases are shared with TRBD2. Germline CDR1 reads ENHRY; CDR2 reads SYGVKD. There are 15 residues in the CDR3. J lost 4 bases, V lost 6 bases, and 12 bases had no gene match. The DNA of the CDR3 is TGTGCCATCAGCCCTTCGGGGGGAGGACCTTACGAGCAGTACTTC. Protein sequence: CAISPSGGGPYEQYF.

This clone was picked up a small number of times. This chain uses TRBV28 with TRBJ1-5; 11 bases are a match to TRBD1. Looked up from germline, CDR1 is MDHEN and CDR2 is SYDVKM. The CDR3 extends over 17 amino acids. J lost 0 bases, V lost 6 bases, and 7 bases had no gene match. CDR3 in DNA: TGTGCCAGCAGACAGGACAGGGGGCGACTTAGCAATCAGCCCCAGCATTTT. It specifies CASRQDRGRLSNQPQHF.

This clone occurred once. V is TRBV5-1 and J is TRBJ1-4, with 8 bases matching TRBD1. The CDR3 totals 16 residues. Germline V gene sequence: CDR1 SGHRS, CDR2 YFSETQ. The V gene end was trimmed by 0 bases and the J gene end by 7 bases; junction bases not matched to a gene: 8. CDR3 nucleotides: TGCGCCAGCAGCTTGGGACAGGGGCAGGTTGGTGAAAAACTGTTTTTT. Its translation is CASSLGQGQVGEKLFF.

J is TRBJ2-2 and V is TRBV5-6, with 9 bases aligning to TRBD2. Germline V gene sequence: CDR1 SGHDT, CDR2 YYEEEE. The CDR3 runs to 18 residues. With 1 base clipped from V and 4 bases from J, the junction kept 11 bases outside the gene matches. CDR3 sequence (DNA): TGTGCCAGCAGCTTGAAAGTTAGCGGGAGTGTAGGCACCGGGGAGCTGTTTTTT. Encoded protein: CASSLKVSGSVGTGELFF.

This clone has only a few counts. The chain links TRBV19 to TRBJ1-4, with D possibly matching TRBD1 (6 bases). This CDR3 has 15 amino acids. V gave up 3 bases and J gave up 6 bases, with 14 bases separating them. Per the germline V gene, CDR1 is LNHDA and CDR2 is SQIVND (reference sequence). CDR3: CASSIPGGADEKLFF. The CDR3 nucleotides are TGTGCCAGTAGTATCCCTGGGGGCGCAGATGAAAAACTGTTTTTT.

The chain combines TRBV19 with TRBJ1-6, with 8 bases lining up with TRBD1. CDR1 is LNHDA and CDR2 is SQIVND in the germline V gene (reference sequence). The CDR3 length is 16 residues. V gave up 2 bases and J gave up 10 bases; unmatched junction bases: 10. Written as DNA, the CDR3 is TGTGCCAGTAGTATACAGGGGGCATTCCTCAAGTCACCCCTCCACTTT. This translates into CASSIQGAFLKSPLHF.

The CDR3 DNA reads TGTGCCAGCAGTCCGGGACTAGCGGGGGGGCCTGGAGATACGCAGTATTTT. This sequence encodes CASSPGLAGGPGDTQYF. The V gene is TRBV5-4, the J gene TRBJ2-3; 16 bases map to TRBD2. The CDR3 has 17 amino acids. The V gene end was trimmed by 5 bases and the J gene end by 5 bases; junction bases not matched to a gene: 8. Germline loops: CDR1 SGHNT, CDR2 YYREEE (reference sequence).

The chain is built from TRBV2 and TRBJ2-5, with 8 bases matching TRBD1. Germline lookup yields CDR1 SNHLY and CDR2 FYNNEI. This CDR3 comprises 14 residues. J gave up 5 bases and V 4 bases, and 6 bases lay outside the gene matches. CDR3 region: CASSARGQDETQYF. The CDR3 DNA sequence: TGTGCCAGCAGTGCCCGGGGACAGGATGAGACCCAGTACTTC. Variable domain in full (rest from reference TRBV2 and TRBJ2-5): EPEVTQTPSHQVTQMGQEVILRCVPISNHLYFYWYRQILGQKVEFLVSFYNNEISEKSEIFDDQFSVERPDGSNFTLKIRSTKLEDSAMYFCASSARGQDETQYFGPGTRLLVL.